The 8 T cell receptor beta chains below all came from one sample that was sequenced in a study of vaccination effects on CD4 cells after COVID-19. No cognate antigen is known for these TCRs. Under the ViraFEST assay, PBMC were stimulated with viral peptide pools so that antigen-specific CD4+ T cells expanded. Sequencing was performed afterwards. Between days 9 and 11 of culture, CD4+ T cells were separated out. All study participants received two doses of BNT162b2 or mRNA-1273 vaccine. TCRdb keeps only in-frame clones here, not all; method: immunoSEQ multiplex PCR. This repertoire shows 15,000 to 20,000 clones, about 78% found once; its top ten account for 15% to 20%. The material sequenced was CD4+ T cells from PBMCs cultured with HCoV-NL63 spike peptides, taken after COVID-19 vaccination. The receptor set was obtained from a human donor who received a COVID-19 vaccine.

The gene calls are TRBV23-1 and TRBJ2-1, with unresolved D. TRBV23-1 belongs to the ORF category, with a function that is uncertain. Trimming removed 2 bases from V and 1 base from J, with 9 bases in between. The CDR3 runs to 15 residues. In DNA, the CDR3 is TGCGCCAGCAGTCAAGGCGACGGGTCCTACAATGAGCAGTTCTTC. Residues: CASSQGDGSYNEQFF.

This rearrangement joins TRBV25-1 to TRBJ1-5; D is unclear. V was shortened by 3 bases and J by 1 base, with 7 bases between the two germline ends. The CDR3 has 14 residues. Looked up from germline, CDR1 is MGHDK and CDR2 is SYGVNS. The CDR3 loop is CASSEVGSNQPQHF. Written as DNA, the CDR3 is TGTGCCAGCAGTGAGGTAGGGAGCAATCAGCCCCAGCATTTT.

The gene calls are TRBV5-1 and TRBJ2-2, with TRBD1 identical over 7 bases. Germline-derived CDR1 and CDR2 are SGHRS and YFSETQ. Trimming removed 4 bases from V and 6 bases from J; junction bases left unmatched: 15. The CDR3 is 17 amino acids. CDR3 sequence reads: CASSIRQGPSLSGELFF. As DNA, the CDR3 is TGCGCCAGCAGCATTCGACAGGGCCCTAGCTTATCCGGGGAGCTGTTTTTT.

In DNA form, the CDR3 reads TGTGCCATCAGTTCAGCAGGAGACACCAACTATGGCTACACCTTC. It yields the protein CAISSAGDTNYGYTF. V usage is TRBV10-3 and J usage is TRBJ1-2, with unresolved D. Trimming left V 5 bases short and J 2 bases short, with 15 bases between. The CDR3 has 15 amino acids. The V gene's germline CDR1 is ENHRY and CDR2 SYGVKD.

The chain joins TRBV18 to TRBJ1-6; 9 positions agree with TRBD1. V dropped 4 bases and J dropped 13; count of bases not matched to a gene: 11. Per the germline V gene, CDR1 is KGHSH and CDR2 is LQKENI. This CDR3 comprises 15 residues. The chain's CDR3 is CASSQGPGQGRPLHF. As DNA, the CDR3 is TGTGCCAGCTCACAAGGCCCGGGACAGGGTAGGCCCCTCCACTTT.

This chain links TRBV5-1 with TRBJ2-1; TRBD1 aligns across 7 bases. Germline V gene sequence: CDR1 SGHRS, CDR2 YFSETQ. The CDR3 runs 16 residues. J was trimmed by 3 bases and V by 1 base; bases with no gene match: 7. CDR3 nucleotides: TGCGCCAGCAGCTTGTCCGGGACAGCGAACTACAATGAGCAGTTCTTC. It encodes CASSLSGTANYNEQFF.

V and J are TRBV3-1 (or the pseudogene TRBV3-2) and TRBJ1-6; TRBD1 agrees at 8 bases. The CDR3 totals 18 residues. Germline trimming cut 4 bases from V and 0 bases from J; bases unmatched to any gene: 8. Germline V gene data show CDR1 as LGHDT and CDR2 as YNNKEL (reference sequence). This CDR3 is CASSPRRTGRSYNSPLHF. In DNA form, the CDR3 reads TGTGCCAGCAGCCCTCGCAGGACAGGGCGCTCCTATAATTCACCCCTCCACTTT.

The chain uses TRBV4-1 and TRBJ1-3, with a tentative D call TRBD1 (6 bases). Germline V CDR1 and CDR2: MGHRA, YSYEKL. Deletions cut 1 base from V and 4 bases from J, with 11 bases between. CDR3 length equals 15 residues. The CDR3 loop is CASSQGRGAGNTIYF. The CDR3 bases are TGCGCCAGCAGCCAAGGACGGGGGGCGGGAAACACCATATATTTT.